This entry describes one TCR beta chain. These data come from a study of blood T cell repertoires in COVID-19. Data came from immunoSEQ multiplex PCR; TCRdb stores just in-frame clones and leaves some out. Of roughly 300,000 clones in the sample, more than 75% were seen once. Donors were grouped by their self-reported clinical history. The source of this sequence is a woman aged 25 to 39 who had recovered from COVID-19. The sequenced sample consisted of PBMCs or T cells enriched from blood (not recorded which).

The CDR3 region is CASSQGLAEETQYF. Here the CDR3 DNA reads TGTGCCAGCAGCCAAGGACTAGCGGAAGAGACCCAGTACTTC. V usage is TRBV3-1 (or the pseudogene TRBV3-2) and J usage is TRBJ2-5; 9 bases line up with TRBD2. This CDR3 spans 14 amino acids. Germline values: CDR1 LGHDT, CDR2 YNNKEL (reference sequence). V shed 1 base and J 3 bases; nucleotides not matched to a gene: 0.